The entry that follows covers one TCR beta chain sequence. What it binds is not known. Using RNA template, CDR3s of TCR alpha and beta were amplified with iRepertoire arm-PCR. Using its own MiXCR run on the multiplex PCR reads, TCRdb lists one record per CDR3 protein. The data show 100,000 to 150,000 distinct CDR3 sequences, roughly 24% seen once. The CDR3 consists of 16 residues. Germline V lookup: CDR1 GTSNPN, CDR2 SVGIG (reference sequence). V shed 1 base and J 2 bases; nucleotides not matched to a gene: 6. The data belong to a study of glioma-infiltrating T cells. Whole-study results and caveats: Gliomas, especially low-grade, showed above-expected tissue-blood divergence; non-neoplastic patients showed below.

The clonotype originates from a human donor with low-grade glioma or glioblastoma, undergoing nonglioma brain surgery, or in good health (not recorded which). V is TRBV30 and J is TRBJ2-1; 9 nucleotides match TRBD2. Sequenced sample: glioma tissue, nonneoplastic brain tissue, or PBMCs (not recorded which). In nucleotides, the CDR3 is TGTGCCTGGAGTGGGGCAGGACTAGCGACCTACAATGAGCAGTTCTTC. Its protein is CAWSGAGLATYNEQFF.